These 10 T cell receptor beta chains share one sample of origin, sequenced in a study of shared clonotypes between healthy human individuals. This table comes from immunoSEQ multiplex PCR, and its TCRdb copy is limited to in-frame clones, with some not included. The table lists approximately 2.5 million clones, approximately 90% of them singletons. Input material: naive CD4+ T cells sorted from blood. The sample's subset: CD45RA+ positively selected. The source of these receptors is a man between 18 and 35 years old in good health.

The rearrangement uses TRBV11-1 and TRBJ1-5; D is undetermined. This CDR3 is built from 15 residues. Looked up from germline, CDR1 is SGHAT and CDR2 is FQDESV (reference sequence). V was trimmed by 8 bases and J by 0 bases, leaving 14 bases between them. CDR3: CASSFDGSSNQPQHF. The DNA for the CDR3 is TGTGCCAGCTCATTCGACGGATCTAGCAATCAGCCCCAGCATTTT. The full variable domain, with the rest looked up from reference TRBV11-1 and TRBJ1-5, is EAEVAQSPRYKITEKSQAVAFWCDPISGHATLYWYRQILGQGPELLVQFQDESVVDDSQLPKDRFSAERLKGVDSTLKIQPAELGDSAMYLCASSFDGSSNQPQHFGDGTRLSIL.

The chain recombines TRBV1 with TRBJ2-7; the table's TRBD1 call for D was not verified on the DNA. TRBV1 is a pseudogene. The CDR3 consists of 15 residues. The CDR3, as DNA: TGCACCAGCAGGGATACCGGGACATCGGCCTACGAGCAGTACTTC. Translated, it gives CTSRDTGTSAYEQYF.

Turning to this clone: The sample contains more than one DNA sequence encoding this CDR3. The chain has TRBV30 and TRBJ2-7, with D perhaps matching TRBD2 (5 bases). Germline values: CDR1 GTSNPN, CDR2 SVGIG (reference sequence). Trimming left V 1 base short and J 4 bases short, with 5 bases between. The CDR3 is 11 amino acids. The CDR3, as DNA: TGTGCCTGGAGTGGGACTTACGAGCAGTACTTC. It translates to CAWSGTYEQYF.

This chain connects TRBV10-2 to TRBJ2-1; 8 bases match TRBD2. The CDR3 sequence is 16 residues long. CDR1 WSHSY and CDR2 SAAADI come from the germline V gene. V lost 3 bases to trimming and J lost 2 bases; unmatched junction nucleotides: 6. The CDR3 DNA reads as TGCGCCAGCAGTGACCCTCAGCGGGGGCCCTACAATGAGCAGTTCTTC. Translation gives CASSDPQRGPYNEQFF.

The V and J genes are TRBV19 and TRBJ2-2, with no clear D. V was cut by 9 bases and J by 2 bases, with 13 bases left in between. The CDR3 runs to 14 residues. The germline gives CDR1 LNHDA, CDR2 SQIVND (reference sequence). In nucleotides, the CDR3 is TGTGCCAGCGGGCAATATCCAAACACCGGGGAGCTGTTTTTT. Translating it yields CASGQYPNTGELFF. Variable domain in full (rest from reference TRBV19 and TRBJ2-2): DGGITQSPKYLFRKEGQNVTLSCEQNLNHDAMYWYRQDPGQGLRLIYYSQIVNDFQKGDIAEGYSVSREKKESFPLTVTSAQKNPTAFYLCASGQYPNTGELFFGEGSRLTVL.

V is TRBV28 and J is TRBJ2-7; 7 nucleotides agree with TRBD1. Germline lookup yields CDR1 MDHEN and CDR2 SYDVKM. The CDR3 contains 15 residues. The V segment lost 8 bases and the J segment 1 base; nucleotides outside the gene matches: 11. The CDR3 bases are TGTGCCAGCGTCCACCCGACAGGGATTTCCTACGAGCAGTACTTC. Encoded protein: CASVHPTGISYEQYF.

This clone occurred a few times. This chain uses TRBV4-3 with TRBJ1-1; D remains unclear. CDR1 is LGHNA and CDR2 is YSLEER in the germline V gene. The CDR3 is 13 amino acids. The V and J ends lost 0 bases and 7 bases respectively, with 9 bases between them. In nucleotides, the CDR3 is TGCGCCAGCAGCCAAGACAGGCGAATTGAAGCTTTCTTT. This encodes CASSQDRRIEAFF.

In the case of this clone: The sample holds other DNA sequences that translate to the same CDR3. This chain connects TRBV7-2 to TRBJ2-3; D gene uncertain. Trimming left V 5 bases short and J 1 base short, with 7 bases between. The CDR3 length is 13 residues. Germline V gene lookup returns CDR1 SGHTA and CDR2 FQGNSA. CDR3 DNA: TGTGCCAGCAGCCTCCTTGGCACAGATACGCAGTATTTT. This translates into CASSLLGTDTQYF.

This chain connects TRBV7-2 to TRBJ1-5, with D possibly matching TRBD1 (5 bases). V was clipped by 5 bases and J by 4 bases, with 12 bases between them. Germline CDR1 reads SGHTA; CDR2 reads FQGNSA. This CDR3 region has 14 residues. CDR3 residues: CASSVGGTNQPQHF. In DNA, the CDR3 is TGTGCCAGCAGCGTCGGGGGTACTAATCAGCCCCAGCATTTT.

Turning to this clone: The sample holds other DNA sequences that translate to the same CDR3. V usage is TRBV29-1 and J usage is TRBJ1-1; D is possibly TRBD1 (6 bases). V was trimmed by 4 bases and J by 5 bases, leaving 11 bases between them. CDR3 length: 12 residues. The V gene's germline CDR1 is SQVTM and CDR2 ANQGSEA. The CDR3 loop reads CSVVQGGTEAFF. Written as DNA, the CDR3 is TGCAGCGTTGTACAGGGAGGGACTGAAGCTTTCTTT.